These 10 T cell receptor beta chains share one sample of origin, sequenced in a study of blood T cell repertoires in COVID-19. Assay used: immunoSEQ multiplex PCR; TCRdb lists only in-frame clones, some missing. The table shows just over 350,000 clones, with approximately 86% occurring only once. The specimen sequenced was peripheral blood. The receptors were sampled from a woman aged 60-75 years with COVID-19, enrolled during active disease.

V usage is TRBV6-5 and J usage is TRBJ2-1, with D tentatively TRBD2 (7 bases). The CDR3 covers 16 residues. The ends were cut back, 1 base at V and 5 bases at J, with 15 bases in the middle. CDR1 is MNHEY and CDR2 is SVGAGI in the germline V gene. The CDR3 protein is CASSYLEGGRNNEQFF. CDR3 sequence (DNA): TGTGCCAGCAGTTACTTAGAGGGGGGGAGAAACAATGAGCAGTTCTTC.

V usage is TRBV7-8 and J usage is TRBJ2-1; perhaps TRBD1 as D (6 bases). CDR3 length: 16 residues. The germline V gene encodes CDR1 SGHVS and CDR2 FQNEAQ. V dropped 1 base and J dropped 7 bases, with 17 bases sitting between them. The CDR3 DNA sequence: TGTGCCAGCAGCTTAGAGCGCTTTCACAGGGCTAATGAGCAGTTCTTC. As protein: CASSLERFHRANEQFF.

CDR3 protein: CASSIIYRGGGYTF. The CDR3 DNA follows: TGCGCCAGCAGCATAATCTACAGGGGAGGAGGCTACACCTTC. The gene calls are TRBV5-1 and TRBJ1-2, with 7 bases fitting TRBD1. With V trimmed by 4 bases and J by 8 bases, 11 bases remained unmatched. The CDR3 sequence is 14 residues long. Per germline, CDR1 SGHRS and CDR2 YFSETQ.

This clone was seen just once. The chain employs TRBV11-3 and TRBJ1-1, with D tentatively TRBD1 (5 bases). CDR3 length: 14 residues. Germline CDR1 SGHNT, CDR2 YENEEA. V was cut by 3 bases and J by 1 base, with 9 bases left in between. The CDR3 DNA reads as TGTGCCAGCAGCTTTTCAGGGCAGAACACTGAAGCTTTCTTT. It encodes CASSFSGQNTEAFF.

The rearrangement joins TRBV9 to TRBJ2-7, with 8 nucleotides matching TRBD1. The V gene's germline CDR1 is SGDLS and CDR2 YYNGEE. The CDR3 is 15 amino acids. Trimming cost V 3 bases and J 4 bases; bases outside gene matches: 9. DNA for the CDR3: TGTGCCAGCAGCGGACCCGACAGGGGACCATACGAGCAGTACTTC. Translated, it gives CASSGPDRGPYEQYF. Based on the CDR3 plus reference TRBV9 and TRBJ2-7, the full variable domain is DSGVTQTPKHLITATGQRVTLRCSPRSGDLSVYWYQQSLDQGLQFLIQYYNGEERAKGNILERFSAQQFPDLHSELNLSSLELGDSALYFCASSGPDRGPYEQYFGPGTRLTVT.

V and J are TRBV27 and TRBJ1-5, with D unclear. Trimming left V 8 bases short and J 4 bases short, with 15 bases between. Per germline, CDR1 MNHEY and CDR2 SMNVEV (reference sequence). The CDR3 is 14 residues long. The CDR3 loop is CASAVTGGNQPQHF. The CDR3 DNA sequence: TGTGCCAGCGCAGTGACGGGAGGGAATCAGCCCCAGCATTTT.

The chain uses TRBV7-2 and TRBJ2-7; D may be TRBD2 (7 bases). Germline loops: CDR1 SGHTA, CDR2 FQGNSA. Trimming removed 5 bases at V and 3 bases at J, with 14 bases between. The CDR3 runs to 14 residues. The CDR3 protein is CASSAAGHYYEQYF. CDR3 coding DNA: TGTGCCAGCAGCGCAGCGGGACATTACTACGAGCAGTACTTC.

The V call is TRBV24-1, the J call TRBJ2-3; tentatively, D is TRBD1 (5 bases). Between the trimmed V and J ends, which lost 3 bases and 6 bases, there was a span of 9 bases. The V gene's germline CDR1 is KGHDR and CDR2 SFDVKD. CDR3 length: 13 residues. CDR3 nucleotide sequence: TGTGCCACCAGTGATGGACACACTGATACGCAGTATTTT. It yields the protein CATSDGHTDTQYF.

This chain connects TRBV27 to TRBJ1-2; D may be TRBD1 (5 bases). The CDR3 is 15 residues long. The V end lost 2 bases, the J end lost 6 bases, and 16 bases lay between the germline ends. Germline assignment: CDR1 MNHEY and CDR2 SMNVEV (reference sequence). The CDR3 nucleotides are TGTGCCAGCAGTTTAGGGCAGGGCCGGGGGGATGGCTACACCTTC. As protein: CASSLGQGRGDGYTF.

The chain couples TRBV10-1 to TRBJ2-5; 7 bases agree with TRBD2. CDR1 is WNHNN, CDR2 SYGVQD, per germline (reference sequence). This CDR3 has 17 amino acids. Losses at the gene ends were 0 bases for V and 2 bases for J; bases not matched to a gene: 9. Here the CDR3 DNA reads TGCGCCAGCAGTGAGTCGAATCGGTGGGGGGGACAAGAGACCCAGTACTTC. Encoded protein: CASSESNRWGGQETQYF.